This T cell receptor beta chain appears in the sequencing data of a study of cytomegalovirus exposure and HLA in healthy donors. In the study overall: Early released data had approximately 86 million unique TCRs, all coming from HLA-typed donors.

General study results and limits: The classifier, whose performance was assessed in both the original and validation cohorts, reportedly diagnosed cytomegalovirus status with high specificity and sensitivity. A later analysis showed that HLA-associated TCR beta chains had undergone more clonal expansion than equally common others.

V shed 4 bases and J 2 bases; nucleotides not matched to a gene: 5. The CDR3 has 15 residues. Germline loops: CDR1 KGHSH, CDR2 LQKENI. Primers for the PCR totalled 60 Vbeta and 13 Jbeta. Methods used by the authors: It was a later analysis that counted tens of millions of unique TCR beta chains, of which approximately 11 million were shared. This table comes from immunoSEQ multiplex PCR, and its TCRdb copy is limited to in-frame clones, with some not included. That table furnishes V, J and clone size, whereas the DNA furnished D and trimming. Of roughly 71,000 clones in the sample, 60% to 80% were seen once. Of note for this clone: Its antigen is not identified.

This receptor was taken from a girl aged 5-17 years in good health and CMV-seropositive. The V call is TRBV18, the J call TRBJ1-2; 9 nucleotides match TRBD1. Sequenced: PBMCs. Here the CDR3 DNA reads TGTGCCAGCTCACTAACAGGGGGCCAGAACTATGGCTACACCTTC. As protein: CASSLTGGQNYGYTF.